The clone carrying this TCR beta chain was recorded many times. Under 3 months was the duration of disease in ophthalmopathy patients, who also had a Clinical Activity Score of at least 3 and a NOSPECS grade of at least 4. Template material for amplifying TCR beta CDR3 regions consisted of RNA transcripts. Using the HTBI primer set, a first-round RT-PCR was run on the TCR CDR3. TCRdb re-called the multiplex PCR reads with MiXCR, one entry per CDR3 protein. The sample contains 400,000 to 500,000 distinct CDR3 sequences, about 14% of which appear only once. The data belong to a study of T cells in Graves' hyperthyroidism and ophthalmopathy. The V segment lost 7 bases and the J segment 7 bases; nucleotides outside the gene matches: 7. Germline CDR1 reads SQVTM; CDR2 reads ANQGSEA. CDR3 size: 12 residues.

This chain connects TRBV29-1 to TRBJ2-5; 9 bases agree with TRBD1. The sequence was collected from a man aged 18 to 30 with Graves' ophthalmopathy. Sequences were obtained from blood. The CDR3 loop is CSGRTGDGTQYF. CDR3 DNA: TGCAGCGGGCGGACAGGGGACGGGACCCAGTACTTC.